The entry that follows covers one T cell receptor (beta chain) sequence. What it binds is not known. TCR beta libraries were made by quantitative 5'-RACE with molecular barcodes. Each CDR3 protein gets one entry after TCRdb re-called the 5' RACE reads with MiXCR. The sample gives 30,000 to 45,000 distinct CDR3 sequences, approximately 9.9% of which show up once; roughly a fifth is in the top ten. CDR3 length: 12 residues. Germline values: CDR1 SQVTM, CDR2 ANQGSEA. V was pared by 6 bases and J by 7 bases, with 13 bases between. This specimen belongs to a study of CD8 T cells in ankylosing spondylitis. Findings of the study overall: Disease-associated clones were CD8+ and fairly uncommon in peripheral blood.

V and J are TRBV29-1 and TRBJ2-1, with D possibly TRBD1 on 7 matching bases. What was sequenced was synovial fluid, either unsorted or a sorted T cell fraction (not recorded which). The TCR sequence derives from a male donor with ankylosing spondylitis. The CDR3 loop reads CSVDRAGNEQFF. The CDR3 region has the DNA TGCAGCGTCGACAGGGCGGGAAATGAGCAGTTCTTC.